This entry features one T cell receptor (beta chain) sequence. The antigen it recognizes is unknown. No much larger clonotype is one base removed from it; base qualities were not supplied. This entry is derived from a study of lymphopenia after photon versus proton radiotherapy (dated by TCRdb to the late 2010s). Regarding the complete study: Photon and proton radiation therapy were compared by the study for their immunological effects in patients with gastrointestinal tumors who developed high-grade lymphopenia. A cohort of around 20 patients with gastrointestinal tumors who received either photon or proton therapy and subsequently developed lymphopenia was included. The goal of the study was to describe how the two radiation modalities differ in their effects on the immune system. Broader findings and caveats from the paper: Once the lymphocyte count had reached its nadir, the repertoires of photon-treated patients showed oligoclonal expansion, particularly of CD8+ Temra cells, and this expansion drove the decline in diversity. Proton-treated patients stayed relatively stable during treatment, while photon-treated patients lost naive T cells and TCR diversity and gained effector/memory populations. Across the cohort, a larger post-nadir drop in TCR diversity was inversely correlated with overall survival time among patients who died. The authors looked at the survival association only in patients who died, and they framed better survival with proton therapy as a possibility rather than a demonstrated result.

Receptor libraries were prepared by the immunoSEQ multiplex PCR assay. T cell repertoires were profiled by deep sequencing of rearranged TCR beta loci, alongside multiparametric flow cytometry. TCRdb took over this immuneACCESS table, retaining in-frame rearrangements with V and J assigned. Such tables are incomplete; in checked studies, under half of the missing clones stem from an unresolved V gene, and the remainder is unexplained. This sample comprises roughly 25,000 clones, 85% to 90% of them detected only once. In total, the top ten clones hold roughly 5.4% of the sample. The CDR3 numbers 15 residues from cysteine through phenylalanine. The retained sequence is limited to the CDR3, 45 bases, with the frame set at the first base. CDR1 and CDR2 (MGHRA, YSYEKL) derive from the germline V gene. V is clipped by 2 bases and J by 4 bases, and the sequence between their germline boundaries is 14 bases long.

The specimen was peripheral blood, collected from a patient treated with photon-based radiotherapy. The sequence is built from TRBV4-1 and TRBJ2-5; a tentative D match to TRBD2 spans 6 bases. The TCR originated in a man in his thirties or forties with gastric cancer. The CDR3 reads CASSQPGTGGETQYF. The nucleotides read TGCGCCAGCAGCCAACCGGGGACTGGGGGAGAGACCCAGTACTTC.